Shown below are 14 T cell receptor beta chains from a single sample sequenced in a study of somatic mutations in cytotoxic T cells in rheumatoid arthritis. Method: immunoSEQ multiplex PCR; TCRdb's copy keeps in-frame clones and lacks some. The data hold about 21,000 clones, with around 81% observed a single time. The source material was CD8+ T cells sorted from blood. The receptors were sampled from a man between 18 and 35 years old with rheumatoid arthritis.

This chain uses TRBV15 with TRBJ2-7; D might be TRBD2 (5 bases). The CDR3 length is 16 residues. Germline CDR1 reads LNHNV; CDR2 reads YYDKDF (reference sequence). Trimming took off 1 base at V and 2 bases at J, with 15 bases between the two ends. The CDR3 DNA reads as TGTGCCACCAGCAGAGGCGTTGGGAGTATTCCCTACGAGCAGTACTTC. Encoded protein: CATSRGVGSIPYEQYF.

The J gene is TRBJ2-7, the V gene TRBV4-1; perhaps D is TRBD1 or TRBD2 (5 bases each). The germline gives CDR1 MGHRA, CDR2 YSYEKL. Trimming took off 0 bases at V and 9 bases at J, with 15 bases between the two ends. The length of the CDR3 is 14 residues. Here the CDR3 DNA reads TGCGCCAGCAGCCAAGACAGGGAAGTAGCGTGGCAGTACTTC. Its translation is CASSQDREVAWQYF.

The rearrangement joins TRBV28 to TRBJ1-1; 8 bases fit TRBD1. CDR3 size: 14 residues. Trimming took 2 bases from V and 7 from J; bases not matched to a gene: 6. Germline CDR1 MDHEN, CDR2 SYDVKM. Written as DNA, the CDR3 is TGTGCCAGCAGTTTACACAGGGGGGTTGGTGAAGCTTTCTTT. Translating gives CASSLHRGVGEAFF.

The gene calls are TRBV28 and TRBJ1-5; 8 nucleotides line up with TRBD1. Germline V gives CDR1 MDHEN, CDR2 SYDVKM. The ends lost 8 bases at V and 0 bases at J; junction bases unmatched: 9. CDR3 length: 16 residues. The CDR3: CASLSPGQASNQPQHF. CDR3 in DNA: TGTGCCAGCCTATCCCCGGGACAGGCTAGCAATCAGCCCCAGCATTTT. The full variable domain, rest sourced from reference TRBV28 and TRBJ1-5, is DVKVTQSSRYLVKRTGEKVFLECVQDMDHENMFWYRQDPGLGLRLIYFSYDVKMKEKGDIPEGYSVSREKKERFSLILESASTNQTSMYLCASLSPGQASNQPQHFGDGTRLSIL.

The J gene is TRBJ2-1, the V gene TRBV19, with TRBD2 identical over 7 bases. Trimming cost V 1 base and J 0 bases; bases outside gene matches: 3. The germline V gene has CDR1 LNHDA and CDR2 SQIVND (reference sequence). This CDR3 contains 16 residues. The chain's CDR3 is CASSIAGLVSYNEQFF. For the CDR3, the DNA is TGTGCCAGTAGTATAGCAGGACTAGTCTCCTACAATGAGCAGTTCTTC.

CDR3 residues: CASSRDRQGLFYTF. CDR3 coding DNA: TGTGCCAGCAGCAGGGACCGACAGGGGCTGTTCTACACCTTC. The chain is built from TRBV7-8 and TRBJ1-2; 8 nucleotides match TRBD1. With 5 bases clipped from V and 10 bases from J, the junction kept 12 bases outside the gene matches. Germline loops: CDR1 SGHVS, CDR2 FQNEAQ. The CDR3 is 14 residues long. Full variable domain (outside the CDR3, taken from reference TRBV7-8 and TRBJ1-2): GAGVSQSPRYKVAKRGQDVALRCDPISGHVSLFWYQQALGQGPEFLTYFQNEAQLDKSGLPSDRFFAERPEGSVSTLKIQRTQQEDSAVYLCASSRDRQGLFYTFGSGTRLTVV.

The CDR3 DNA is TGTGCCAGCAGTATCCCTACAGGGATCAGCTCCTACAATGAGCAGTTCTTC. It translates to CASSIPTGISSYNEQFF. The chain uses TRBV25-1 and TRBJ2-1; the D gene is possibly TRBD1 (6 bases). V was clipped by 5 bases and J by 0 bases, with 17 bases between them. Germline CDR1 is MGHDK and CDR2 is SYGVNS. The CDR3 spans 17 residues.

V gene TRBV11-2 combines with J gene TRBJ1-6, with D perhaps matching TRBD1 (5 bases). Germline values: CDR1 SGHAT, CDR2 FQNNGV. The CDR3 sequence is 14 residues long. V lost 2 bases, J lost 13 bases, and 15 bases lay in between. The chain's CDR3 is CASSLWAGKSPLHF. CDR3 bases: TGTGCCAGCAGCTTATGGGCAGGGAAGTCTCCCCTCCACTTT.

The chain uses TRBV4-1 and TRBJ2-2, with D perhaps being TRBD1 or TRBD2 (5 bases each). Germline-derived CDR1 and CDR2 are MGHRA and YSYEKL. The germline V and J ends were trimmed by 4 bases and 6 bases, with 15 bases remaining between them. This CDR3 is 15 amino acids long. CDR3 sequence reads: CASSRDQVRAGELFF. CDR3 bases: TGCGCCAGCAGCCGGGACCAGGTTCGGGCCGGGGAGCTGTTTTTT.

This clone occurred once. V and J are TRBV19 and TRBJ1-2, with D maybe TRBD1 (5 bases). Trimming removed 7 bases from V and 0 bases from J, with 12 bases in between. Germline CDR1 reads LNHDA; CDR2 reads SQIVND (reference sequence). This CDR3 has 14 amino acids. CDR3 loop: CASKLAGTNYGYTF. The CDR3 DNA reads as TGTGCCAGTAAACTTGCAGGGACTAACTATGGCTACACCTTC.

The V call is TRBV7-6, the J call TRBJ2-7; TRBD1 matches 10 bases. The CDR3 has 15 amino acids. J gave up 5 bases and V 1 base, and 5 bases lay outside the gene matches. Germline V gives CDR1 SGHVS, CDR2 FNYEAQ. In DNA form, the CDR3 reads TGTGCCAGCAGCTTAGTAGACAGGGGGCGGGACGAGCAGTACTTC. It specifies CASSLVDRGRDEQYF.

This clone was detected only a few times. The chain carries TRBV28 and TRBJ2-7, with D possibly TRBD1 on 5 matching bases. The CDR3 contains 12 residues. Germline CDR1 reads MDHEN; CDR2 reads SYDVKM. V lost 6 bases and J 5 bases, leaving 11 bases between the germline ends. Here the CDR3 DNA reads TGTGCCAGCAGGTACGACAGCCACGAGCAGTACTTC. Its translation: CASRYDSHEQYF.

This clone has only one observation. This chain links TRBV11-2 with TRBJ1-1; a weak D match, TRBD1 (5 bases). The CDR3 spans 16 residues. V was clipped by 0 bases and J by 7 bases, with 18 bases between them. Germline CDR1 reads SGHAT; CDR2 reads FQNNGV. The CDR3 sequence: CASSLDRWQGRIEAFF. In nucleotides, the CDR3 is TGTGCCAGCAGCTTAGATCGGTGGCAGGGAAGGATTGAAGCTTTCTTT.

The V and J genes are TRBV7-9 and TRBJ2-7; D may match TRBD1 or TRBD2 (5 bases each). The germline V gene encodes CDR1 SEHNR and CDR2 FQNEAQ (reference sequence). This CDR3 has 15 amino acids. V lost 5 bases and J lost 2, with 16 bases in between. The CDR3 is CASSRVEGSTYEQYF. In DNA form, the CDR3 reads TGTGCCAGCAGCCGGGTAGAGGGGTCAACCTACGAGCAGTACTTC.